This TCR beta chain was sequenced during a study of breast tumors, draining lymph nodes, adjacent tissues (dated by TCRdb to 2015 to 2016). Broadly, across the study: The study compared TCR beta repertoires across tumor, adjacent nontumor tissue and axillary lymph nodes from breast cancer patients. The study aimed to assess the relationships and possible T-cell exchange between tumor, surrounding tissue and draining lymph node repertoires in human breast cancer.

The CDR3, cysteine through phenylalanine, is 16 amino acids long. The entry retains the CDR3 DNA only, 48 bases that are in frame from base 1. V lost 5 bases and J lost 3 bases, and the count of bases not matched to a germline gene is 7. From a lookup of the germline V gene, CDR1 and CDR2 are SGHAT and FQNNGV. This clonotype has a count of ten or more. It has no known antigen specificity. No base quality information exists; no much larger clone differs at one position. Lymph node samples were obtained from the axillary draining lymph nodes of breast cancer patients. Sequenced using an Illumina HiSeq 2000. TCR beta chain libraries were generated by multiplex PCR amplification. The amplified TCR beta chain products were analyzed by high-throughput sequencing. TCRdb trimmed public reads at Q25 via fastp, called clones via MiXCR and kept in-frame beta chains. Every entry covers one CDR3 protein and lists the most common genes and DNA from its rows. Here the sample has some 150,000 distinct CDR3 sequences; about a fifth occur a single time. Roughly 2.8% of the sample is in the top ten clones.

Overall study outcomes, separate from this receptor: Tumor T-cell repertoires showed less diversity than lymph node repertoires and more diversity than nontumor tissue repertoires, and tumor T-cell repertoires showed preferential V and J gene usage. The conclusion that tumor T cells originate in lymph nodes was presented as consistent with a hypothesis rather than as directly demonstrated. The data were considered consistent with the idea that most tumor T cells come from the lymph node and then expand in tumor tissue. Tumor and nontumor tissue repertoires were found to be significantly more similar in luminal-like than in basal-like breast cancer.

The TCR comes from a female donor with breast cancer. Some clones in this sample may be carry-over from other donors' samples. Sequences were obtained from axillary lymph node tissue. The sequence is built from TRBV11-2 and TRBJ1-6; 7 bases in the junction line up with TRBD1. This receptor has the CDR3 CASSTSSGGYNSPLHF. The DNA is as follows: TGTGCCAGCAGCACCTCCTCAGGGGGCTATAATTCACCCCTCCACTTT.